The clone carrying this T cell receptor beta chain was counted ten times or more. The sample originates from a study of CD8 T cells in ankylosing spondylitis. Quantitative 5'-RACE with molecular barcodes generated TCR beta libraries. One entry per CDR3 protein results from TCRdb running MiXCR on the 5' RACE reads. The sample records over 110,000 distinct CDR3 sequences, approximately 9.2% being singletons. CDR3 length equals 15 residues. CDR1 and CDR2 (germline): KGHSH, LQKENI. With V trimmed by 6 bases and J by 8 bases, 9 bases remained unmatched. The sequence derives from a male donor with ankylosing spondylitis. Sequences were obtained from synovial fluid, either unsorted or a sorted T cell fraction (not recorded which). The V gene is TRBV18, the J gene TRBJ1-4; 10 positions agree with TRBD1. CDR3 DNA sequence: TGTGCCAGCTCGTTGGGACAGGGGTCTGGCGAAAAACTGTTTTTT. Translating gives CASSLGQGSGEKLFF.